This T cell receptor beta chain was found in a study of shared clonotypes between healthy human individuals. Study-level findings and limits: What naive subsets generally showed was a larger estimated richness than memory subsets showed. Owing to a small donor count, the genetic and exposure-history diversity represented was limited. It was anticipated that sequencing depth would influence how many clonotypes donors shared.

Comments on this clone: No antigen is known for it.

From germline, CDR1 is GTSNPN and CDR2 SVGIG (reference sequence). This CDR3 is 12 amino acids long. The trim removed 8 bases at V and 6 bases at J, leaving 8 bases unmatched. Data came from immunoSEQ multiplex PCR; TCRdb stores just in-frame clones and leaves some out. The profile shows 2 million to 2.5 million clones, approximately 96% of them singletons. The TCR comes from a man younger than 35 in good health. The sample taken for sequencing was naive CD4+ T cells sorted from blood. The subset denotes: CD45RA+ positively selected. The chain employs TRBV30 and TRBJ2-3; 7 bases agree with TRBD2. The CDR3 sequence: CAGGGSGDTQYF. CDR3 DNA sequence: TGTGCCGGCGGGGGTTCTGGGGATACGCAGTATTTT.